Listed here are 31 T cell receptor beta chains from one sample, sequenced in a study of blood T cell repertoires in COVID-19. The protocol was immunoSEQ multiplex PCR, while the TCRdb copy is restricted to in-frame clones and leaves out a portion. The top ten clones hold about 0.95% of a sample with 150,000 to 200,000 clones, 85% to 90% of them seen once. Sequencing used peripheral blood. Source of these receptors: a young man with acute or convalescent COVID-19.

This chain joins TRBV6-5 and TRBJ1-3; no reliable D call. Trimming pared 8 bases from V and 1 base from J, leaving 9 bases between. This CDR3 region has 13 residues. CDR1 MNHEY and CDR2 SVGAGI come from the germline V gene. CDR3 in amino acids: CASASGSGNTIYF. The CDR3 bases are TGTGCCAGCGCGTCGGGGTCTGGAAACACCATATATTTT.

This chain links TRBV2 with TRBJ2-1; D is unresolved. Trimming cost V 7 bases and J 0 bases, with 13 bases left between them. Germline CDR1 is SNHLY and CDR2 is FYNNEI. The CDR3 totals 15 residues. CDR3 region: CASTLAGDSYNEQFF. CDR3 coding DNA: TGTGCCAGCACTCTCGCAGGTGACTCCTACAATGAGCAGTTCTTC.

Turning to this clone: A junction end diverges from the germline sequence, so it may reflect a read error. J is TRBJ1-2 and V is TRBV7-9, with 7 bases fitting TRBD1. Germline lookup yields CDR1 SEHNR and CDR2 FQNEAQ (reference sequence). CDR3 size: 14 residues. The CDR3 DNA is TGTGTCAGCAGCTTTACAGACAGGGCTGGTGGCTACACCTTC. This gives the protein CVSSFTDRAGGYTF.

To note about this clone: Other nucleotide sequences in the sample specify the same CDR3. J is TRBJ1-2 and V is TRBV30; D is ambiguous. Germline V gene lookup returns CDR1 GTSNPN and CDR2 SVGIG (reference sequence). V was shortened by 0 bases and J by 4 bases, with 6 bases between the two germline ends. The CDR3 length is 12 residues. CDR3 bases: TGTGCCTGGAGTGTTTCTGTCTATGGCTACACCTTC. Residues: CAWSVSVYGYTF.

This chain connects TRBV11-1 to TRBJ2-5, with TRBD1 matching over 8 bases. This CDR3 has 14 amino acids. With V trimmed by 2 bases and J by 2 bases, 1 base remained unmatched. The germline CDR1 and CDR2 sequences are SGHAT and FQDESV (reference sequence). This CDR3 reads CASSLRQGQETQYF. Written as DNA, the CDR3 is TGTGCCAGCAGCTTAAGACAGGGGCAAGAGACCCAGTACTTC.

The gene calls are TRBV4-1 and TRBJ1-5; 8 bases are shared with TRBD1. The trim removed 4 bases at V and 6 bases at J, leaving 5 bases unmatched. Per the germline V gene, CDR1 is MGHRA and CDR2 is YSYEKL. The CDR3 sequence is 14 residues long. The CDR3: CASSLGQGGQPQHF. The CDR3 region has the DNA TGCGCCAGCAGCCTAGGACAGGGCGGTCAGCCCCAGCATTTT.

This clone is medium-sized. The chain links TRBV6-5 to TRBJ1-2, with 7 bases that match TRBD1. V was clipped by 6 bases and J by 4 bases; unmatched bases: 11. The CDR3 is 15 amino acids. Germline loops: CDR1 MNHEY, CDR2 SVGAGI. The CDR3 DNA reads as TGTGCCAGCAGAGGGGACAGCCTGACGCCCTATGGCTACACCTTC. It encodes CASRGDSLTPYGYTF.

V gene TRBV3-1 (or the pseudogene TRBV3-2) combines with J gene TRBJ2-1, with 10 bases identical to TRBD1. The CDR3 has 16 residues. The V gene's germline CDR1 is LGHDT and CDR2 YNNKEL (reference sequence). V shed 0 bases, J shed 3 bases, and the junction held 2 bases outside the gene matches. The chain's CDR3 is CASSQDRTGGYNEQFF. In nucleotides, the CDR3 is TGTGCCAGCAGCCAAGATCGGACAGGGGGCTACAATGAGCAGTTCTTC.

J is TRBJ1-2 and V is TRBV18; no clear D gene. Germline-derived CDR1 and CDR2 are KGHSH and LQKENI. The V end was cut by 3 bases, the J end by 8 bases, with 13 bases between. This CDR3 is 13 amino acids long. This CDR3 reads CASSPEALGGYTF. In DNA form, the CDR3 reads TGTGCCAGCTCACCGGAGGCACTGGGGGGCTACACCTTC.

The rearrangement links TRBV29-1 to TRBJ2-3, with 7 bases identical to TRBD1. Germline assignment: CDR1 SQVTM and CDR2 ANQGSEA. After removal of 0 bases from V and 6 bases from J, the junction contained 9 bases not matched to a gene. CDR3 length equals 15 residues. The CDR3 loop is CSVEELKGARDTQYF. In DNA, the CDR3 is TGCAGCGTTGAAGAGTTGAAGGGGGCGCGGGATACGCAGTATTTT.

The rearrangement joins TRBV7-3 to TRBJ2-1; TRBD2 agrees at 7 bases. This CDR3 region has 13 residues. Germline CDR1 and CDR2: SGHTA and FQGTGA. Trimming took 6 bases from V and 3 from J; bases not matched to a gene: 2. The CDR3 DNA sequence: TGTGCCAGCAGTCGGGGGGACTACAATGAGCAGTTCTTC. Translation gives CASSRGDYNEQFF.

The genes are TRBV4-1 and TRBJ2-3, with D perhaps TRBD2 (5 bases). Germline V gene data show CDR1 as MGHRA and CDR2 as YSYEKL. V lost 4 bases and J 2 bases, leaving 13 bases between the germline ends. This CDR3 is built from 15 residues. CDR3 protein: CASSPLGLFTDTQYF. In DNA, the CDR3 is TGCGCCAGCAGCCCACTAGGGCTATTCACAGATACGCAGTATTTT.

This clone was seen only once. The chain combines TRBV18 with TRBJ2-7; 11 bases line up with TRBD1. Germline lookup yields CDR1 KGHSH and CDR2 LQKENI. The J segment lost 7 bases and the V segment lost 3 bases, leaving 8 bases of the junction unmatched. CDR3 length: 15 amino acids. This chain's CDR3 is CASSPGTGGAREQYV. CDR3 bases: TGTGCCAGCTCACCGGGGACAGGGGGGGCGAGGGAGCAGTACGTC.

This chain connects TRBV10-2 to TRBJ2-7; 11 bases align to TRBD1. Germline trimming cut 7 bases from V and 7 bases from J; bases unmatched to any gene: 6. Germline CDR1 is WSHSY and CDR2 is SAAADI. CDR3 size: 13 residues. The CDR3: CASTWTGGGEQYF. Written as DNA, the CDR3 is TGCGCCAGCACGTGGACAGGGGGCGGAGAGCAGTACTTC.

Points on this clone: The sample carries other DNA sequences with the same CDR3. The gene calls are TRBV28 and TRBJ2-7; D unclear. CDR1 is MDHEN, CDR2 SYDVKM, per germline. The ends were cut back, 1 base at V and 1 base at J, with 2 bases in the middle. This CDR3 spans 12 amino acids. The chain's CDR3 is CASSLSSYEQYV. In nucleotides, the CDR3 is TGTGCCAGCAGTTTATCTTCCTACGAGCAGTACGTC.

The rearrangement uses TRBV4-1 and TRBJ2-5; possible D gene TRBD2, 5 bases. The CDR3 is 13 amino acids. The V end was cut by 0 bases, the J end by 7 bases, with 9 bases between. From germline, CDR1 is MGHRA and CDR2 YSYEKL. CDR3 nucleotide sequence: TGCGCCAGCAGCCAAGATCTGAGCGGGACCCAGTACTTC. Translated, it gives CASSQDLSGTQYF.

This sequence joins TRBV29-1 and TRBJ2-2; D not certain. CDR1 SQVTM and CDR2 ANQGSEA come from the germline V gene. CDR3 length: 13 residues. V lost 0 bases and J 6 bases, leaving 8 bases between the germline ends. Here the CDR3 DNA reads TGCAGCGTTGAAGATATCATAGCCGGGGAGCTGTTTTTT. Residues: CSVEDIIAGELFF.

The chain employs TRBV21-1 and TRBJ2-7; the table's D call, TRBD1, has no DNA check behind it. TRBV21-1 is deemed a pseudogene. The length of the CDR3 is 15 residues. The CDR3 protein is CASRPPTGGRREQYF. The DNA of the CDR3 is TGTGCCAGCCGTCCCCCGACAGGGGGGAGGAGGGAGCAGTACTTC.

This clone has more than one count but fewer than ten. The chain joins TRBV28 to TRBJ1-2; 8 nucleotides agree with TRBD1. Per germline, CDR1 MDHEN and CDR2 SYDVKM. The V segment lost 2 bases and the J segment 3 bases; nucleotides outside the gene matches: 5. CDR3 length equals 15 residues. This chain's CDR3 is CASSLNRGGYYGYTF. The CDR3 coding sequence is TGTGCCAGCAGTTTAAACAGGGGGGGCTACTATGGCTACACCTTC.

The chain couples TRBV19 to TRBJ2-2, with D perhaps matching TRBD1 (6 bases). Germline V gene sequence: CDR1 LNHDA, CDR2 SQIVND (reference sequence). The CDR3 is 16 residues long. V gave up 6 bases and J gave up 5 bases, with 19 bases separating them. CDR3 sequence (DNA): TGTGCCAGTAGCCTCTCCGACAGGTATAAGACCGGGGAGCTGTTTTTT. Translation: CASSLSDRYKTGELFF.

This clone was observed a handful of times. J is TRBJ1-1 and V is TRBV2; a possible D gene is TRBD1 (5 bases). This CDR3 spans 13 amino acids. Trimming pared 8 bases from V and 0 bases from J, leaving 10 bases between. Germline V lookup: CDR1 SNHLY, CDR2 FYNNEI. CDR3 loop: CASLTEMNTEAFF. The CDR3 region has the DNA TGTGCCAGCTTGACAGAGATGAACACTGAAGCTTTCTTT.

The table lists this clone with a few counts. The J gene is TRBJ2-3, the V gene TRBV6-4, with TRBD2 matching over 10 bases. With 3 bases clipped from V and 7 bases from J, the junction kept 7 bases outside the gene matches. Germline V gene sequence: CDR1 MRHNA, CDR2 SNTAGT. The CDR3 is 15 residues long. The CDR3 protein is CASSEQAGGQHTQYF. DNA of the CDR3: TGTGCCAGCAGTGAACAAGCGGGGGGGCAACATACGCAGTATTTT.

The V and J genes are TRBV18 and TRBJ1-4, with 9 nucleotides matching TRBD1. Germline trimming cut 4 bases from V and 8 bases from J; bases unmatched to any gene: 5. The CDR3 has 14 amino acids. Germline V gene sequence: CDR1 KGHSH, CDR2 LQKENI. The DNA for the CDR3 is TGTGCCAGCTCACGGGACAGGGTAGAGGAAAAACTGTTTTTT. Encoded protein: CASSRDRVEEKLFF.

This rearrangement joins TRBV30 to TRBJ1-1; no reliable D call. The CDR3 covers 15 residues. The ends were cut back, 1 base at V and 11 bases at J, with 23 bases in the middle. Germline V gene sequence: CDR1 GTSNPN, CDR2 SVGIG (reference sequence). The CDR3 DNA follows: TGTGCCTGGAGTGCCCGTGGCGGGATCCCCGACTTGGCTTTCTTT. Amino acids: CAWSARGGIPDLAFF.

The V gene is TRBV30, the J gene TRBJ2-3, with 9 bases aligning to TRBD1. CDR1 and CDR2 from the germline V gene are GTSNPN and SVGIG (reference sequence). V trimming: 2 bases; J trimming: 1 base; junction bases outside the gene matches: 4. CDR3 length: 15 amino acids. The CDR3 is CAWSWDRERTDTQYF. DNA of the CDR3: TGTGCCTGGAGTTGGGACAGGGAACGCACAGATACGCAGTATTTT.

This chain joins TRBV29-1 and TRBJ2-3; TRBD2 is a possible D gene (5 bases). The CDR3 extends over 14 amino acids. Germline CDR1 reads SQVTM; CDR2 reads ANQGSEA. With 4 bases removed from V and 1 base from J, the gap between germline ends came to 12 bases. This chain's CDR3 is CSVAGLEGTDTQYF. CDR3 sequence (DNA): TGCAGCGTTGCAGGCCTGGAGGGCACAGATACGCAGTATTTT.

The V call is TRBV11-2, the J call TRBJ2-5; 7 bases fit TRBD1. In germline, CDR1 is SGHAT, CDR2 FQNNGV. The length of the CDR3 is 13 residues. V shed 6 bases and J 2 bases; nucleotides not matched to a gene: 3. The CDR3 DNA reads TGTGCCAGCAGACCGGGACAGCAAGAGACCCAGTACTTC. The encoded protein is CASRPGQQETQYF.

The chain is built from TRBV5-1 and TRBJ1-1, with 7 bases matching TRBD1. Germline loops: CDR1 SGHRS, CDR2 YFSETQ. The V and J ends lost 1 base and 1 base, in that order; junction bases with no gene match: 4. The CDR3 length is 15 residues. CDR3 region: CASSLKQGGNTEAFF. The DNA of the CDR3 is TGCGCCAGCAGCTTGAAGCAGGGGGGGAACACTGAAGCTTTCTTT.

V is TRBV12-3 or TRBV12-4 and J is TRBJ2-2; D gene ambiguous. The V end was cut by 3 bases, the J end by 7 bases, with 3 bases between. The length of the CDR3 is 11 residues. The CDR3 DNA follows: TGTGCCAGCAGTTTCCACGGGGAGCTGTTTTTT. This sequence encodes CASSFHGELFF.

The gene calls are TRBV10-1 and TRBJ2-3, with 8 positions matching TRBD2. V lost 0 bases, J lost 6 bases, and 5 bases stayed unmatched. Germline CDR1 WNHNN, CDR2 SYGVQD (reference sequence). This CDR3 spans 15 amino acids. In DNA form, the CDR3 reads TGCGCCAGCAGTGAGTCGACGGGGGGGCAGGATACGCAGTATTTT. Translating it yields CASSESTGGQDTQYF.

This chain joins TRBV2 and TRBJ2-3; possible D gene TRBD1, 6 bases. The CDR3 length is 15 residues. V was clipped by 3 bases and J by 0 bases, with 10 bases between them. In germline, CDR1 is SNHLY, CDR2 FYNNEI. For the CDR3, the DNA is TGTGCCAGCAGTGATCTTGGACAGAGCACAGATACGCAGTATTTT. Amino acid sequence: CASSDLGQSTDTQYF.